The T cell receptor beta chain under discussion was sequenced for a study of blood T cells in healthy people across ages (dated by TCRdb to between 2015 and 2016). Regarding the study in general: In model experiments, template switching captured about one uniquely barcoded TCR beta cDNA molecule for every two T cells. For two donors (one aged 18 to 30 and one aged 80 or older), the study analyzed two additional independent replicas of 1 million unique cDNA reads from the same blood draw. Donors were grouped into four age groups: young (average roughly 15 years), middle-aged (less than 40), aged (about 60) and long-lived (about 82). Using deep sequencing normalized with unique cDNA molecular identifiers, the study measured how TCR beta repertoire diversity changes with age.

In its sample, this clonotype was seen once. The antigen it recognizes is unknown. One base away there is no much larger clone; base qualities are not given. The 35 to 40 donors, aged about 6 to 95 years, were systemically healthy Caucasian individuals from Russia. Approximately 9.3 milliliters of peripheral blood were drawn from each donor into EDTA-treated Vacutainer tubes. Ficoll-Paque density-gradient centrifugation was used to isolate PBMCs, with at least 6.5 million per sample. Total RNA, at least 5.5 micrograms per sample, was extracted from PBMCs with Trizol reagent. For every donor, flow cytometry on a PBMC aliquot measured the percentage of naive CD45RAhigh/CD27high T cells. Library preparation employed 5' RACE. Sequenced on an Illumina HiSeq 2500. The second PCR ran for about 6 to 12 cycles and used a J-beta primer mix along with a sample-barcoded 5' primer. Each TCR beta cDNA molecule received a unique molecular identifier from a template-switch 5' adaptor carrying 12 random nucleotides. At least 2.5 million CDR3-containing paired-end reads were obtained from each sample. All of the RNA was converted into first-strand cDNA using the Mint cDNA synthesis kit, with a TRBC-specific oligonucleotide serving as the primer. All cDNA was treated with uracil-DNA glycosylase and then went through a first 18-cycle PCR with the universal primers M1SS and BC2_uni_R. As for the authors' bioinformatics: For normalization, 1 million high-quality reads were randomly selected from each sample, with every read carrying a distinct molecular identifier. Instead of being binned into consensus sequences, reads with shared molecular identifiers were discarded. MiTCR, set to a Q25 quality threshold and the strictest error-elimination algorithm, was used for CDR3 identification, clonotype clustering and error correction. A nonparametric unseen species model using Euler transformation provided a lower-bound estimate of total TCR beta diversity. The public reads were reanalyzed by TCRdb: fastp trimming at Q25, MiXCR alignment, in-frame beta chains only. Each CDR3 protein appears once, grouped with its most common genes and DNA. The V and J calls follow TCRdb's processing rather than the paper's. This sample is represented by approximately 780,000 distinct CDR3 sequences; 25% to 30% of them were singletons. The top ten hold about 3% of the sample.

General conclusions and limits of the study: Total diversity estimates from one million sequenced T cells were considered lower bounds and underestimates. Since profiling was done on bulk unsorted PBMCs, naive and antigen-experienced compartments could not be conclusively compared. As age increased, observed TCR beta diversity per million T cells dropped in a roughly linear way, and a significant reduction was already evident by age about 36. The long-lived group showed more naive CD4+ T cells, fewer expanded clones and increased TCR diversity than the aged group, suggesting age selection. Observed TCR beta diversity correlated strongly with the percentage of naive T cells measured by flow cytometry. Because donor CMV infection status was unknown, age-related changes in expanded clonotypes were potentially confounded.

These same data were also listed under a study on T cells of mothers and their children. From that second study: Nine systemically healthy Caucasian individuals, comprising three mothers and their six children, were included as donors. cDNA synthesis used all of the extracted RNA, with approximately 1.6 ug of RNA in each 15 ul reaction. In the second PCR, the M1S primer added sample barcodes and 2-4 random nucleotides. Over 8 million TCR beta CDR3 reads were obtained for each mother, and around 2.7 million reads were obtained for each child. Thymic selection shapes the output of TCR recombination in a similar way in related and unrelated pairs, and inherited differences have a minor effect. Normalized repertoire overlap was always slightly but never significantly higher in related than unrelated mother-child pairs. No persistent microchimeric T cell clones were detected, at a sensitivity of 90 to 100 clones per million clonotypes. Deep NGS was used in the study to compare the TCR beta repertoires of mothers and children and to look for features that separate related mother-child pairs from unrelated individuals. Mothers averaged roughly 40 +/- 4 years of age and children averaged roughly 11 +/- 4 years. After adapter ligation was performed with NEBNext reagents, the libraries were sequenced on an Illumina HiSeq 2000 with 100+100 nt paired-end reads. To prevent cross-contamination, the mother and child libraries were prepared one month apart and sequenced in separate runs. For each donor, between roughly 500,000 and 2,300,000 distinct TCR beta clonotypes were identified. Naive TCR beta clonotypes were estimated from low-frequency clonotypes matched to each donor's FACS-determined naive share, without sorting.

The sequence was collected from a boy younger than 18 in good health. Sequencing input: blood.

The nucleotide sequence reads TGTGCCAGCAGACCGACAGGCTACTACGAGCAGTACTTC. This gives the protein CASRPTGYYEQYF. The chain employs TRBV27 and TRBJ2-7; TRBD1 could be the D gene, as 6 bases match. Trimming takes 6 bases from V and 3 bases from J, and the germline ends sit 12 bases apart. Looking up the germline V gene (reference sequence) yields CDR1 MNHEY and CDR2 SMNVEV. Reading from cysteine to phenylalanine, the CDR3 counts 13 amino acids. The kept DNA is CDR3 alone, 39 bases in frame from the first base.